The rows below give T cell receptor beta chains drawn from one sample of a study of OX40 agonist ivuxolimab in advanced cancers. Repertoires were generated with immunoSEQ multiplex PCR, while TCRdb's copy carries only in-frame clones and drops some. Of just under 65,000 clones listed, about four fifths were seen once; the top ten hold 0.9% to 1.1%. Specimen: CD4+ or CD8+ T cells sorted from blood, collected in a trial of the OX40 agonist ivuxolimab. The receptors stem from an adult with an advanced solid tumor such as melanoma, head and neck, liver or kidney cancer. Each CDR3 is given with its conserved first and last residue. The D gene is left open where the match is weak. Clone size is given for some rows only: seen once, a few or many times, or a class if the clone is expanded.

clone size,J gene,D gene,V gene,CDR3 DNA,CDR3 protein
once,TRBJ2-3,-,TRBV5-1,TGCGCCAGCAGCTTGGTACCGGATACGCAGTATTTT,CASSLVPDTQYF
-,TRBJ2-4,-,TRBV2,TGTGCCAGCAGCGGGGAATTAGCCAAAAACATTCAGTACTTC,CASSGELAKNIQYF
-,TRBJ2-1,TRBD2,TRBV7-3,TGTGCCAGCAGCCCCGCCCCCACTAGCGGGGTAGGGAATGAGCAGTTCTTC,CASSPAPTSGVGNEQFF
-,TRBJ1-2,-,TRBV19,TGTGCCAGTAGTTCCGACTATGGCTACACCTTC,CASSSDYGYTF
-,TRBJ2-2,-,TRBV7-2,TGTGCCAGCAGCAAGTCAGGACACCCGAACACCGGGGAGCTGTTTTTT,CASSKSGHPNTGELFF
-,TRBJ2-1,-,TRBV2,TGTGCCAGCAGTGATCAGGCCGCCTACAATGAGCAGTTCTTC,CASSDQAAYNEQFF
-,TRBJ2-7,-,TRBV7-2,TGTGCCAGCAGCCCCGGACGGGAAGCCTACGAGCAGTACTTC,CASSPGREAYEQYF
-,TRBJ2-7,-,TRBV6-1,TGTGCCATCCAGGGAGGTGGTGGGTACGAGCAGTACTTC,CAIQGGGGYEQYF
-,TRBJ1-2,-,TRBV7-2,TGTGCCAGCAGCTTAAGGCATGGCTACACCTTC,CASSLRHGYTF
-,TRBJ2-3,-,TRBV6-1,TGTGCCAGCAGTCCAGGGGGGGGCACAGATACGCAGTATTTT,CASSPGGGTDTQYF
-,TRBJ2-5,-,TRBV6-1,TGTGCCAGCAGTCAAAACAGGGCGAAAGAGACCCAGTACTTC,CASSQNRAKETQYF
-,TRBJ1-1,TRBD1,TRBV7-9,TGTGCCGGAGCGGGACAGGGGGGCACTGAAGCTTTCTTT,CAGAGQGGTEAFF
-,TRBJ2-1,-,TRBV2,TGTGCCAGCAGGGGGGATGGGATTTACAATGAGCAGTTCTTC,CASRGDGIYNEQFF
-,TRBJ2-5,-,TRBV19,TGTGCCAGTAGTATTCACAGGGTAGCGGAGACCCAGTACTTC,CASSIHRVAETQYF
-,TRBJ2-5,-,TRBV7-6,TGTGCCAGCAGCCCTAGTGCGGGGAACGCGCGGGAGACCCAGTACTTC,CASSPSAGNARETQYF
-,TRBJ1-2,TRBD1,TRBV5-6,TGTGCCAGCAGCTTGGCTCGGGGACAGGGGGACTATGGCTACACCTTC,CASSLARGQGDYGYTF
-,TRBJ1-2,-,TRBV11-2,TGTGCCAGCAGCCCAGACGCGCAGCGCTCTAACTATGGCTACACCTTC,CASSPDAQRSNYGYTF
-,TRBJ1-1,TRBD1,TRBV6-5,TGTGCCAGCAGTTACTCCCAAACGACAGGGTTTCCTGAAGCTTTCTTT,CASSYSQTTGFPEAFF
once,TRBJ2-5,-,TRBV6-5,TGTGCCAGCAGTTACTCCCAAGGTCGGCGAGAGACCCAGTACTTC,CASSYSQGRRETQYF
-,TRBJ2-7,-,TRBV7-9,TGTGCCAGCAGACCGGGACCCACCTACGAGCAGTACTTC,CASRPGPTYEQYF
-,TRBJ2-7,-,TRBV2,TGTGCCAGCAGTGGTGACAGAAGCTCCTACGAGCAGTACTTC,CASSGDRSSYEQYF
-,TRBJ1-6,-,TRBV10-3,TGTGCCATCAGTGAAATATCTAATTCACCCCTCCACTTT,CAISEISNSPLHF
-,TRBJ1-5,TRBD1,TRBV6-5,TGTGCCAGCAGTTACTCTAGGACAGGCGGTCAGCCCCAGCATTTT,CASSYSRTGGQPQHF
-,TRBJ1-6,TRBD1,TRBV19,TGTGCCAGTACCTTTGAACCGGTCGGACAGGGACGCAATTCACCCCTCCACTTT,CASTFEPVGQGRNSPLHF
-,TRBJ2-7,TRBD2,TRBV7-2,TGTGCCAGCAGCTTAGCGCTAAGCGGGGGTGGATCCGAGCAGTACTTC,CASSLALSGGGSEQYF
-,TRBJ2-2,-,TRBV2,TGTGCCAGCAGTCTCCGGGGAAGGGGCGAAAGGACCGGGGAGCTGTTTTTT,CASSLRGRGERTGELFF
-,TRBJ2-3,-,TRBV6-1,TGTGCCAGCAGTACGGGGCCCCAGGGGACAGATACGCAGTATTTT,CASSTGPQGTDTQYF
-,TRBJ1-6,-,TRBV11-2,TGTGCCAGCATCCGGGACACCCGAAGCCCACCCCTCCACTTT,CASIRDTRSPPLHF
-,TRBJ1-1,-,TRBV29-1,TGCAGCCCTACCGTAGATGTGGGGGACACTGAAGCTTTCTTT,CSPTVDVGDTEAFF
few,TRBJ2-3,TRBD2,TRBV27,TGTGCCAGCTCCTCTAGCGGCCAGAGCACAGATACGCAGTATTTT,CASSSSGQSTDTQYF
few,TRBJ2-3,TRBD1,TRBV7-2,TGTGCCAGCAGTTACAGGGGCGGTTCTGGCACAGATACGCAGTATTTT,CASSYRGGSGTDTQYF
-,TRBJ2-1,-,TRBV11-3,TGTGCCAGCAGCTTGGGGGGTGGAACCTACAATGAGCAGTTCTTC,CASSLGGGTYNEQFF
-,TRBJ1-2,TRBD1,TRBV30,TGTGCCGCAAGCCGACAGGGTGGTGGCTACACCTTC,CAASRQGGGYTF
-,TRBJ2-1,TRBD2,TRBV2,TGTGCCAGCAGTTCAACCGGGGGGGCCAAGAATGAGCAGTTCTTC,CASSSTGGAKNEQFF
-,TRBJ1-6,-,TRBV7-9,TGTGCCAGCAGCTTCTTACATTTTAATTCACCCCTCCACTTT,CASSFLHFNSPLHF